Below are 7 T cell receptor beta chains sequenced from a single sample in a study of T cell responses to AZD1222 COVID-19 vaccine. Profiled with immunoSEQ multiplex PCR; TCRdb holds only in-frame clones, not every one. In the table there are 18,000 or so clones, around 92% of which are singletons. Sequenced material: peripheral blood, taken 28 days after the second AZD1222 dose. The receptors originated from an adult who received the AZD1222 COVID-19 vaccine.

The gene calls are TRBV11-2 and TRBJ1-5; D ambiguous. Trimming left V 1 base short and J 4 bases short, with 5 bases between. Germline CDR1 and CDR2: SGHAT and FQNNGV. The CDR3 has 13 residues. The CDR3 is CASSLGENQPQHF. CDR3 coding DNA: TGTGCCAGCAGCTTAGGTGAAAATCAGCCCCAGCATTTT. Looking up the rest from reference TRBV11-2 and TRBJ1-5 gives the full variable domain: EAGVAQSPRYKIIEKRQSVAFWCNPISGHATLYWYQQILGQGPKLLIQFQNNGVVDDSQLPKDRFSAERLKGVDSTLKIQPAKLEDSAVYLCASSLGENQPQHFGDGTRLSIL.

This rearrangement joins TRBV19 to TRBJ1-5, with TRBD1 matching over 8 bases. This CDR3 contains 15 residues. Germline CDR1 is LNHDA and CDR2 is SQIVND (reference sequence). V shed 8 bases and J 6 bases; nucleotides not matched to a gene: 12. The CDR3 protein is CASSPDRGLSQPQHF. Written as DNA, the CDR3 is TGTGCCAGTTCTCCCGACAGGGGTTTGTCTCAGCCCCAGCATTTT.

The chain employs TRBV5-1 and TRBJ2-5, with D perhaps being TRBD1 or TRBD2 (5 bases each). Trimming removed 4 bases from V and 3 bases from J, with 13 bases in between. This CDR3 has 14 residues. From germline, CDR1 is SGHRS and CDR2 YFSETQ. The CDR3 DNA reads as TGCGCCAGCAGCATCGGGACGGGGAAAGAGACCCAGTACTTC. Residues: CASSIGTGKETQYF.

This sequence joins TRBV29-1 and TRBJ1-3, with no clear D. V was pared by 4 bases and J by 3 bases, with 13 bases between. The CDR3 sequence is 14 residues long. Germline V CDR1 and CDR2: SQVTM, ANQGSEA. The CDR3 sequence is CSVVVADFGNTIYF. The CDR3 bases are TGCAGCGTTGTCGTTGCGGATTTTGGAAACACCATATATTTT.

This clone was picked up a small number of times. The rearrangement joins TRBV6-4 to TRBJ2-6; possibly TRBD1 for D (5 bases). Looked up from germline, CDR1 is MRHNA and CDR2 is SNTAGT. The V gene lost 6 bases and the J gene lost 0 bases, with 6 bases spanning the gap. CDR3 length: 14 amino acids. DNA for the CDR3: TGTGCCAGCAGAGACAGCTCTGGGGCCAACGTCCTGACTTTC. It yields the protein CASRDSSGANVLTF.

V is TRBV5-5 and J is TRBJ2-2, with 9 nucleotides matching TRBD2. V dropped 2 bases and J dropped 7; count of bases not matched to a gene: 3. The CDR3 totals 14 residues. Germline V gene sequence: CDR1 SGHKS, CDR2 YYEKEE (reference sequence). Here the CDR3 reads CASSFIAGDGELFF. The CDR3 coding sequence is TGTGCCAGCAGCTTCATAGCGGGAGACGGGGAGCTGTTTTTT. The entire variable domain, with the rest obtained from reference TRBV5-5 and TRBJ2-2, is as follows: DAGVTQSPTHLIKTRGQQVTLRCSPISGHKSVSWYQQVLGQGPQFIFQYYEKEERGRGNFPDRFSARQFPNYSSELNVNALLLGDSALYLCASSFIAGDGELFFGEGSRLTVL.

The chain has TRBV7-3 and TRBJ2-2; TRBD2 might be the D (5 bases). The CDR3 covers 14 residues. V gave up 5 bases and J gave up 2 bases, with 9 bases separating them. Germline V gene data show CDR1 as SGHTA and CDR2 as FQGTGA. Here the CDR3 reads CASSLDFNTGELFF. For the CDR3, the DNA is TGTGCCAGCAGCCTGGACTTCAACACCGGGGAGCTGTTTTTT.